This entry lists 8 T cell receptor beta chains sequenced from one sample in a study of shared clonotypes between healthy human individuals. TCRdb's copy holds only in-frame clones and misses some; the assay was immunoSEQ multiplex PCR. In the table there are about 2.4 million clones, 93% of which are singletons. The specimen sequenced was naive CD4+ T cells from PBMCs. This sample's subset: CD45RA+ positively selected. The receptor source for this set is a man aged 18 to 29 in good health. Some clones in this sample may be carry-over from other donors' samples.

This clone was recorded only once. Other DNA sequences in this sample translate to the same CDR3. This rearrangement joins TRBV7-2 to TRBJ2-1; 10 bases line up with TRBD2. Germline V gene data show CDR1 as SGHTA and CDR2 as FQGNSA. With 1 base clipped from V and 2 bases from J, the junction kept 2 bases outside the gene matches. There are 16 residues in the CDR3. The DNA for the CDR3 is TGTGCCAGCAGCTTAGTTGGGACTAGCGCCTACAATGAGCAGTTCTTC. It translates to CASSLVGTSAYNEQFF. The variable domain in full, completed from reference TRBV7-2 and TRBJ2-1, reads GAGVSQSPSNKVTEKGKDVELRCDPISGHTALYWYRQSLGQGLEFLIYFQGNSAPDKSGLPSDRFSAERTGGSVSTLTIQRTQQEDSAVYLCASSLVGTSAYNEQFFGPGTRLTVL.

The gene calls are TRBV19 and TRBJ2-2; 13 bases match TRBD2. V gave up 2 bases and J gave up 6 bases; unmatched junction bases: 9. This CDR3 is built from 18 residues. The germline V gene encodes CDR1 LNHDA and CDR2 SQIVND (reference sequence). CDR3 region: CASSILGLAGVRAGELFF. As DNA, the CDR3 is TGTGCCAGTAGTATACTCGGACTAGCGGGAGTTAGGGCCGGGGAGCTGTTTTTT.

This sequence joins TRBV9 and TRBJ1-4; TRBD1 might be the D (5 bases). This CDR3 is 16 amino acids long. Germline CDR1 and CDR2: SGDLS and YYNGEE. The V gene lost 3 bases and the J gene lost 7 bases, with 19 bases spanning the gap. The CDR3 coding sequence is TGTGCCAGCAGCGGGCGGCGGGGTAGTCAGGGTGAAAAACTGTTTTTT. Protein sequence: CASSGRRGSQGEKLFF.

The rearrangement joins TRBV7-3 to TRBJ2-7, with TRBD1 as a possible D gene (5 bases). Per germline, CDR1 SGHTA and CDR2 FQGTGA. V was pared by 5 bases and J by 1 base, with 15 bases between. This CDR3 region has 15 residues. The CDR3 DNA reads as TGTGCCAGCAGCCAAGGGGTGGACCGATCCTACGAGCAGTACTTC. Its translation: CASSQGVDRSYEQYF.

This clone came up once. V gene TRBV30 combines with J gene TRBJ2-5, with D perhaps TRBD2 (7 bases). The DNA end is more similar to TRBJ2-7, so the J call may be wrong. CDR3 length: 14 amino acids. Germline values: CDR1 GTSNPN, CDR2 SVGIG (reference sequence). The CDR3 spells CAWSVLGGGIEQYF. CDR3 sequence (DNA): TGTGCCTGGAGTGTACTAGGGGGAGGGATCGAGCAGTACTTC.

The chain recombines TRBV7-2 with TRBJ1-1; D is ambiguous. Deletions cut 5 bases from V and 3 bases from J, with 16 bases between. Germline CDR1 is SGHTA and CDR2 is FQGNSA. The CDR3 loop spans 15 amino acids. CDR3 bases: TGTGCCAGCAGCGTGAGTGGTTGGCAGTACACTGAAGCTTTCTTT. As protein: CASSVSGWQYTEAFF.

The genes are TRBV6-5 and TRBJ2-1, with 7 bases matching TRBD1. CDR1 and CDR2 (germline): MNHEY, SVGAGI. The ends lost 6 bases at V and 6 bases at J; junction bases unmatched: 5. The CDR3 has 13 amino acids. The DNA of the CDR3 is TGTGCCAGCAGCAGACAGGGTAGCAATGAGCAGTTCTTC. Encoded protein: CASSRQGSNEQFF.

The V gene is TRBV19, the J gene TRBJ2-3; 9 bases are shared with TRBD2. V was pared by 1 base and J by 3 bases, with 5 bases of the junction left unmatched. CDR3 length equals 16 residues. CDR1 and CDR2 (germline): LNHDA, SQIVND (reference sequence). CDR3 sequence reads: CASSIVAGGPTDTQYF. The CDR3 DNA follows: TGTGCCAGTAGTATAGTGGCGGGAGGGCCGACAGATACGCAGTATTTT.